What follows is one T cell receptor (beta chain) and its context. These data come from a study of control samples from healthy donors and cancer patients. Here immunoSEQ multiplex PCR was the method, and the copy in TCRdb shows in-frame clones only, minus some. The sample lists about 170,000 clones; roughly 94% were seen once. The CDR3 covers 14 residues. The V and J ends lost 2 bases and 7 bases respectively, with 15 bases between them. Germline CDR1 and CDR2: SGHRS and YFSETQ. Material for sequencing was blood. The chain has TRBV5-1 and TRBJ1-1, with D perhaps TRBD1 (6 bases). This TCR was recovered from a woman younger than 35 in good health. The CDR3 spells CASSLTGQRDEAFF. CDR3 DNA: TGCGCCAGCAGCTTAACAGGGCAAAGGGATGAAGCTTTCTTT.